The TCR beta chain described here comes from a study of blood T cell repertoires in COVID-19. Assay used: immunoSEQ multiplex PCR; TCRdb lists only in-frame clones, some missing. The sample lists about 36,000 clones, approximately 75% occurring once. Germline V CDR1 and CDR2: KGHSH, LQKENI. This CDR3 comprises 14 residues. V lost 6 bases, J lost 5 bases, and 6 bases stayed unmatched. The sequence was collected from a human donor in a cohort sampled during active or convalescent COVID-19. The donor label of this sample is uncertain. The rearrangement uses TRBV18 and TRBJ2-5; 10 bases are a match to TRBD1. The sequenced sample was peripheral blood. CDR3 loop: CASSRQGAGETQYF. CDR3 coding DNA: TGTGCCAGCTCCCGACAGGGGGCCGGGGAGACCCAGTACTTC.